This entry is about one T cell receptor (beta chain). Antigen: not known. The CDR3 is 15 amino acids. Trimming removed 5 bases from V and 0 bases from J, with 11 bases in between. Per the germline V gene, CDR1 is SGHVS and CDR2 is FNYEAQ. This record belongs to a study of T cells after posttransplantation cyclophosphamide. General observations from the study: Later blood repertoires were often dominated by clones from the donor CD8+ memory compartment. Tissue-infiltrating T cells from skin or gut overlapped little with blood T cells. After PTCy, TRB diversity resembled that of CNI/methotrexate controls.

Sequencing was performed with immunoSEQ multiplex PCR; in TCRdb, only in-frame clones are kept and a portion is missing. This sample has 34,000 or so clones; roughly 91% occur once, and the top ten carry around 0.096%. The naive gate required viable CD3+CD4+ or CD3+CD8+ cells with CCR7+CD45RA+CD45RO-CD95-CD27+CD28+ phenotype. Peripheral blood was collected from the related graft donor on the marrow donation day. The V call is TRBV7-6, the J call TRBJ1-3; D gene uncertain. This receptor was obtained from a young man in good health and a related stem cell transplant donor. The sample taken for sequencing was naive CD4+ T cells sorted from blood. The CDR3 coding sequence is TGTGCCAGCAGCGTTAAGCCGGTCTCTGGAAACACCATATATTTT. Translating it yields CASSVKPVSGNTIYF.